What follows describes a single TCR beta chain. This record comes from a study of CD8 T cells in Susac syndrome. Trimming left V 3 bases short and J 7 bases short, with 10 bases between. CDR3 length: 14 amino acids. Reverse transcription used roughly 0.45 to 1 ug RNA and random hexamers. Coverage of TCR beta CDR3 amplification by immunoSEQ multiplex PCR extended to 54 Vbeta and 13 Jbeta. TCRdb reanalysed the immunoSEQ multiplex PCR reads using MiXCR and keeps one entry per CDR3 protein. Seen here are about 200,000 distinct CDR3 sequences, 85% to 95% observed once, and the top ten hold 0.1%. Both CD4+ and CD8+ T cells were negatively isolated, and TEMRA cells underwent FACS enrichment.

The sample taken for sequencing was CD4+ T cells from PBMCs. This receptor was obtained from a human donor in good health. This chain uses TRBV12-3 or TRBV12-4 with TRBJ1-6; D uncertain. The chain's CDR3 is CASSFGQDNSPLHF. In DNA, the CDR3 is TGTGCCAGCAGTTTCGGGCAGGACAATTCACCCCTCCACTTT.